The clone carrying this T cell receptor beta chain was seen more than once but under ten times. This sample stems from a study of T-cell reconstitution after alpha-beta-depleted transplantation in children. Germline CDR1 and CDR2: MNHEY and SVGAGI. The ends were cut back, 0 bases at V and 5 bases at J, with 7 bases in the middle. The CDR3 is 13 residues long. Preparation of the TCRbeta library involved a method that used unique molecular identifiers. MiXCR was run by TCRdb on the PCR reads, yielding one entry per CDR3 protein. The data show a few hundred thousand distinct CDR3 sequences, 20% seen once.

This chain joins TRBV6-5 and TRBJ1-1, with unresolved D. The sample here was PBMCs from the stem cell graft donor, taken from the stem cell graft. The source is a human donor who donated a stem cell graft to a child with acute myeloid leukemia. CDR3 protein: CASSYSMRTEAFF. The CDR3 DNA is TGTGCCAGCAGTTACTCGATGAGGACTGAAGCTTTCTTT.